This is a list of T cell receptor beta chains from one sample in a study of T-cell reconstitution after alpha-beta-depleted transplantation in children. Each CDR3 protein is one row after TCRdb ran MiXCR on the PCR reads. In the table there are hundreds of thousands of distinct CDR3 sequences, around 13% of which are singletons. The sequencing here drew on PBMCs, taken before TCRalphabeta/CD19-depleted stem cell transplant. These receptors were taken from a girl aged 2 to 10 with congenital amegakaryocytic thrombocytopenia, due to receive a stem cell transplant. The CDR3 runs from the conserved cysteine through the conserved F or W. Fields, in order: clone size, J gene, D gene, V gene, CDR3 DNA, CDR3 protein. D genes are given only for firm matches. Clone size, where shown, is once, few, many, or a class for clones that have expanded.

many,TRBJ2-1,TRBD2,TRBV7-9,TGTGCCAGCAAAGTAGCGGGAGCGGTCAATGAGCAGTTCTTC,CASKVAGAVNEQFF
few,TRBJ2-7,TRBD2,TRBV5-1,TGCGCCAGCACCAAGACTAGCGGGAGTTACTACGAGCAGTACTTC,CASTKTSGSYYEQYF
few,TRBJ2-3,-,TRBV5-5,TGTGCCAGCAGCGTGGTCATCCAGAGTCTAAGCACAGATACGCAGTATTTT,CASSVVIQSLSTDTQYF
many,TRBJ1-1,-,TRBV20-1,TGCAGTGCTGGTATTATGAACACTGAAGCTTTCTTT,CSAGIMNTEAFF
-,TRBJ2-3,-,TRBV20-1,TGCAGTGCCGAGAAAGGGGGAGGGGCCACAGATACGCAGTATTTT,CSAEKGGGATDTQYF
many,TRBJ1-2,-,TRBV20-1,TGCAGTGCTAGACGTAACTATGGCTACACCTTC,CSARRNYGYTF
-,TRBJ2-1,TRBD2,TRBV20-1,TGCAGTGCTACCGAGACTAGCGGCAATGAGCAGTTCTTC,CSATETSGNEQFF
few,TRBJ2-7,TRBD1,TRBV27,TGTGCCAACGCGACAGGGATCGGCTACGAGCAGTACTTC,CANATGIGYEQYF
-,TRBJ2-1,TRBD1,TRBV29-1,TGCAGCGTCGCTGGAGGGGACAGGGGGCGGGATATCTACAATGAGCAGTTCTTC,CSVAGGDRGRDIYNEQFF
many,TRBJ2-1,TRBD2,TRBV20-1,TGCAGTGCTAGAGTTACATGGAGACTAGCGGGAGACGAGTTCTTC,CSARVTWRLAGDEFF
many,TRBJ2-1,TRBD2,TRBV5-1,TGCGCCAGCAGCTTGGGGGACCGACTAGCGGGAGGGCCCCATGAGCAGTTCTTC,CASSLGDRLAGGPHEQFF
few,TRBJ2-3,TRBD2,TRBV29-1,TGCAGCGCCACTAGCGCAGATACGCAGTATTTT,CSATSADTQYF
-,TRBJ2-1,-,TRBV27,TGTGCCAGCAGTTTATCACAGCGAAATGAGCAGTTCTTC,CASSLSQRNEQFF
-,TRBJ2-5,-,TRBV12-3/TRBV12-4,TGTGCCAGCAGTCGGGCACCTTCGCGGGAGACCCAGTACTTC,CASSRAPSRETQYF
-,TRBJ2-5,-,TRBV5-6,TGTGCCAGCAAAGCTCAGGTCCAAGAGACCCAGTACTTC,CASKAQVQETQYF
few,TRBJ1-2,-,TRBV20-1,TGCAGTGCACCGAAACAGGTCCCCCTTGGCTACACCTTC,CSAPKQVPLGYTF
few,TRBJ1-1,-,TRBV15,TGTGCCACCAGCAGAGTACCAGGGGTACTCACTGAAGCTTTCTTT,CATSRVPGVLTEAFF
few,TRBJ2-7,TRBD2,TRBV4-2,TGTGCCAGCAGCCAGCGGGGGTTTTACTCGAGCTCCTACGAGCAGTACTTC,CASSQRGFYSSSYEQYF
many,TRBJ2-1,-,TRBV5-1,TGCGCCAGCAGCCCGGGGGAAGTGGATGAGCAGTTCTTC,CASSPGEVDEQFF
many,TRBJ2-3,-,TRBV6-5,TGTGCCAGCGGACTGCGCGATACGCAGTATTTT,CASGLRDTQYF